These 2 T cell receptor beta chains were all obtained from the same sample, sequenced in a study of shared clonotypes between healthy human individuals (dated by TCRdb to the early 2020s). For the CD8 naive samples, CD45RO-negative cells were positively selected for CCR7, yielding a CD45RA+CCR7+ population from which TemRA cells were excluded. The library relied on the immunoSEQ multiplex PCR assay. As stored in TCRdb, this immuneACCESS dataset retains in-frame rearrangements with V and J assigned. A fraction of the clones does not appear; measured against another copy, unresolved V genes explain less than half of the discrepancy, and the remainder lacks a known reason. The sample table records about 2.1 million clones; around 93% of these occur just once. Together, the top ten hold 1.5% to 2% of the sample. What was sequenced was naive CD8+ T cells from PBMCs. The cell subset or site label of this sample denotes: CD45RA+CCR7+. The source of these receptors is a young man in good health. Some clones in this sample may be carry-over from other donors' samples.

This sequence joins TRBV10-2 and TRBJ2-3, with D possibly being TRBD1 (5 bases). Germline-derived CDR1 and CDR2 are WSHSY and SAAADI. CDR3 length equals 15 residues. V was clipped by 3 bases and J by 3 bases, with 13 bases between them. CDR3 residues: CASSDPQKGTDTQYF. CDR3 nucleotides: TGCGCCAGCAGTGATCCCCAGAAGGGGACAGATACGCAGTATTTT.

V and J are TRBV7-2 and TRBJ2-6; no reliable D call. The CDR3 is 16 residues long. The germline V gene encodes CDR1 SGHTA and CDR2 FQGNSA. The germline V and J ends were trimmed by 6 bases and 2 bases, with 14 bases remaining between them. The CDR3 spells CASRSLVVTGANVLTF. The CDR3 DNA reads as TGTGCCAGCAGGTCTTTGGTAGTGACTGGGGCCAACGTCCTGACTTTC.